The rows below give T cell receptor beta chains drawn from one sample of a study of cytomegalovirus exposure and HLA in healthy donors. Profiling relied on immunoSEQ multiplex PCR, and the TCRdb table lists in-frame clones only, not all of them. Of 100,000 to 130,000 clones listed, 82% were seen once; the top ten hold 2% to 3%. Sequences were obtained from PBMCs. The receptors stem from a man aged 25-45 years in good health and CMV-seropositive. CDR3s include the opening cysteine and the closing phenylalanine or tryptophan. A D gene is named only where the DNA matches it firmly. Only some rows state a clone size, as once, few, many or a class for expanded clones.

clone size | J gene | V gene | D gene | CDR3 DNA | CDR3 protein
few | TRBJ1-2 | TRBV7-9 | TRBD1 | TGTTCCAGCAGCGGACAGGATTTTAATGAGAACTATGGCTACACCTTC | CSSSGQDFNENYGYTF
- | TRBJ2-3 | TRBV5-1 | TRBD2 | TGCGCCAGCAGCTTGGAAGGGAAGCGGGGCTCAGGCACAGATACGCAGTATTTT | CASSLEGKRGSGTDTQYF
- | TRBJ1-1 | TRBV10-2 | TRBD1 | TGCGCCAGCAGTGAACCGGGACAGGCTGAAGCTTTCTTT | CASSEPGQAEAFF
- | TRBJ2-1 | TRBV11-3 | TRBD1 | TGTGCCACTCGGGGGACAGGGTACAATGAGCAGTTCTTC | CATRGTGYNEQFF
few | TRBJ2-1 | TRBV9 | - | TGTGCCAGCAGCGTAGACCCCTACTCGAGCTCCTACAATGAGCAGTTCTTC | CASSVDPYSSSYNEQFF
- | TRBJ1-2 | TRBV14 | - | TGTGCCAGCAGCCAAGCGGGAGTACTGTGGACCTTC | CASSQAGVLWTF
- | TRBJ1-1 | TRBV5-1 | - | TGCGCCAGCAGCTTGGAAGGACACGCGAACACTGAAGCTTTCTTT | CASSLEGHANTEAFF
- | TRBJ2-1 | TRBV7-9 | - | TGTGCCAGCAGCTTACCTTTAAATAATGAGCAGTTCTTC | CASSLPLNNEQFF
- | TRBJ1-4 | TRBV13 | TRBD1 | TGTGCCAGCAGCATGGGACAGGGAAATGAAAAACTGTTTTTT | CASSMGQGNEKLFF
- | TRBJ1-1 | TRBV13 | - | TGTGCCAGCAGCCATAAAGGACAGACGGGAATTAACACTGAAGCTTTCTTT | CASSHKGQTGINTEAFF
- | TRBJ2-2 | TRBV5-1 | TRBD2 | TGCGCCAGCAGGTCAGCGGGGATCGTAGGCACCGGGGAGCTGTTTTTT | CASRSAGIVGTGELFF
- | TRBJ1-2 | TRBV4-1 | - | TGCGCCAGCAGTGAGGGACACAGCGGTCGTGGCTACACCTTC | CASSEGHSGRGYTF